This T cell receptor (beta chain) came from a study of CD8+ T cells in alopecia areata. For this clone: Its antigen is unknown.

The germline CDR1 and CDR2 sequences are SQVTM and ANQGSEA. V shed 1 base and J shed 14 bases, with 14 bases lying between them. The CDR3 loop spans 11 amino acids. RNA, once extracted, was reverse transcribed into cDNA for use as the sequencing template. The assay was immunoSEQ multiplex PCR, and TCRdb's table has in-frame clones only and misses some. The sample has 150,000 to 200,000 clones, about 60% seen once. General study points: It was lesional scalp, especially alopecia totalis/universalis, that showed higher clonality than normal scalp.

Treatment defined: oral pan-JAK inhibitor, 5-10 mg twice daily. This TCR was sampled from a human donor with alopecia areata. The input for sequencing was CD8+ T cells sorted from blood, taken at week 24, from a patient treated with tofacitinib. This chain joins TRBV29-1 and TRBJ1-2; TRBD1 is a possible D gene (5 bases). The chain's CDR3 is CSVEGDLMETF. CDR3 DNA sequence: TGCAGCGTTGAAGGGGACCTAATGGAAACCTTC.